The 24 T cell receptor beta chains below all came from one sample that was sequenced in a study of blood T cell repertoires in COVID-19. The repertoire was sequenced with immunoSEQ multiplex PCR; TCRdb's copy has only in-frame clones and lacks some. The sample yields 340,000 or so clones, about 86% seen once. The sample comprised PBMCs or T cells enriched from blood (not recorded which). These receptors were taken from a woman aged 40 to 49 with acute COVID-19.

The rearrangement uses TRBV6-2 or TRBV6-3 and TRBJ2-1; no clear D. Trimming left V 2 bases short and J 0 bases short, with 14 bases between. The CDR3 length is 17 residues. Germline V gene lookup returns CDR1 MNHEY and CDR2 SVGEGT. The CDR3 protein is CASSYRGSGSSYNEQFF. The CDR3 DNA sequence: TGTGCCAGCAGTTACCGCGGTTCCGGCTCCTCCTACAATGAGCAGTTCTTC.

This chain connects TRBV24-1 to TRBJ2-2; 9 nucleotides match TRBD1. The CDR3 has 19 residues. The germline CDR1 and CDR2 sequences are KGHDR and SFDVKD. V dropped 4 bases and J dropped 0; count of bases not matched to a gene: 11. CDR3 region: CATSDRGQGLTTNTGELFF. The CDR3 DNA follows: TGTGCCACCAGTGACCGGGGACAGGGCCTCACAACGAACACCGGGGAGCTGTTTTTT.

This rearrangement joins TRBV7-9 to TRBJ2-7, with D possibly matching TRBD2 (5 bases). V lost 4 bases and J lost 5, with 6 bases in between. This CDR3 spans 11 amino acids. Per the germline V gene, CDR1 is SEHNR and CDR2 is FQNEAQ (reference sequence). The CDR3 sequence is CASSWTDEQYF. DNA for the CDR3: TGTGCCAGCAGCTGGACTGACGAGCAGTACTTC. The full variable domain, with the rest looked up from reference TRBV7-9 and TRBJ2-7, is DTGVSQNPRHKITKRGQNVTFRCDPISEHNRLYWYRQTLGQGPEFLTYFQNEAQLEKSRLLSDRFSAERPKGSFSTLEIQRTEQGDSAMYLCASSWTDEQYFGPGTRLTVT.

V and J are TRBV5-1 and TRBJ2-1; unclear D gene. Germline lookup yields CDR1 SGHRS and CDR2 YFSETQ. Trimming removed 0 bases from V and 5 bases from J, with 12 bases in between. CDR3 length: 15 residues. DNA for the CDR3: TGCGCCAGCAGCTTGGCGAGGAGAGGCCACAATGAGCAGTTCTTC. Translated: CASSLARRGHNEQFF.

This chain links TRBV7-2 with TRBJ2-7; 11 bases match TRBD1. The CDR3 length is 16 residues. V lost 5 bases and J lost 6; bases outside the gene matches: 12. CDR1 and CDR2 from the germline V gene are SGHTA and FQGNSA. CDR3 amino acids: CASSPQPGQGVGEQYF. The CDR3 nucleotides read TGTGCCAGCAGCCCGCAACCGGGACAGGGGGTGGGCGAGCAGTACTTC.

This clone came up a few times. The genes are TRBV2 and TRBJ2-2; no firm D call. The CDR3 is made up of 14 amino acids. The V end lost 4 bases, the J end lost 5 bases, and 11 bases lay between the germline ends. CDR1 SNHLY and CDR2 FYNNEI come from the germline V gene. The chain's CDR3 is CASSGGERTGELFF. The CDR3, as DNA: TGTGCCAGCAGTGGAGGAGAGAGGACCGGGGAGCTGTTTTTT.

The V and J genes are TRBV6-2 or TRBV6-3 and TRBJ2-1; 9 bases map to TRBD1. CDR1 is MNHEY and CDR2 is SVGEGT in the germline V gene. V lost 2 bases and J lost 8; bases outside the gene matches: 7. The CDR3 consists of 15 residues. CDR3 sequence (DNA): TGTGCCAGCAGTTACGAGACAGGGGGGCCATATGAGCAGTTCTTC. This translates into CASSYETGGPYEQFF.

The CDR3 loop is CASSPLGTATQETQYF. CDR3 DNA: TGTGCCAGCTCACCACTCGGGACAGCCACCCAAGAGACCCAGTACTTC. The chain is built from TRBV18 and TRBJ2-5, with 7 bases that match TRBD1. The CDR3 consists of 16 residues. CDR1 is KGHSH and CDR2 is LQKENI in the germline V gene. Trimming removed 1 base from V and 1 base from J; junction bases left unmatched: 6.

The chain joins TRBV12-5 to TRBJ1-4, with 7 bases that match TRBD1. CDR1 is LGHNT and CDR2 is FRNRAP in the germline V gene. The V and J ends lost 0 bases and 6 bases, in that order; junction bases with no gene match: 7. The CDR3 runs to 16 residues. CDR3 in DNA: TGTGCTAGTGGTTTGGTATTCTTAACAGGGGATGAAAAACTGTTTTTT. Translation gives CASGLVFLTGDEKLFF.

This clone was observed a single time. The chain recombines TRBV5-6 with TRBJ1-3; unclear D gene. This CDR3 spans 14 amino acids. V was cut by 0 bases and J by 2 bases, with 6 bases left in between. From germline, CDR1 is SGHDT and CDR2 YYEEEE. CDR3: CASSLVLTGNTIYF. CDR3 sequence (DNA): TGTGCCAGCAGCTTGGTTCTTACTGGAAACACCATATATTTT. Variable domain in full (rest from reference TRBV5-6 and TRBJ1-3): DAGVTQSPTHLIKTRGQQVTLRCSPKSGHDTVSWYQQALGQGPQFIFQYYEEEERQRGNFPDRFSGHQFPNYSSELNVNALLLGDSALYLCASSLVLTGNTIYFGEGSWLTVV.

The V and J genes are TRBV7-9 and TRBJ2-1, with 12 bases identical to TRBD1. Losses at the gene ends were 4 bases for V and 9 bases for J; bases not matched to a gene: 4. Per germline, CDR1 SEHNR and CDR2 FQNEAQ (reference sequence). This CDR3 comprises 14 residues. The CDR3 sequence is CASSSGTGGVEQFF. CDR3 coding DNA: TGTGCCAGCAGCTCTGGGACAGGGGGCGTTGAGCAGTTCTTC.

This rearrangement joins TRBV9 to TRBJ1-1, with D possibly TRBD1 on 5 matching bases. This CDR3 has 15 amino acids. Germline loops: CDR1 SGDLS, CDR2 YYNGEE. V dropped 4 bases and J dropped 0 bases, with 13 bases sitting between them. This CDR3 reads CASSPEAGMNTEAFF. DNA for the CDR3: TGTGCCAGCAGCCCAGAGGCAGGGATGAACACTGAAGCTTTCTTT.

This clone was detected once. The V and J genes are TRBV9 and TRBJ2-3; D gene unclear. CDR1 and CDR2 from the germline V gene are SGDLS and YYNGEE. This CDR3 has 12 residues. V was shortened by 1 base and J by 6 bases, with 6 bases between the two germline ends. The CDR3, as DNA: TGTGCCAGCAGCGTAAACAGTGATACGCAGTATTTT. The encoded protein is CASSVNSDTQYF.

This chain connects TRBV20-1 to TRBJ2-3, with 9 positions matching TRBD2. This CDR3 contains 15 residues. The germline V gene encodes CDR1 DFQATT and CDR2 SNEGSKA (reference sequence). V was pared by 3 bases and J by 2 bases, with 6 bases of the junction left unmatched. The CDR3 nucleotides are TGCAGTGCTAGTCGGCGGGAGGGCCCCACAGATACGCAGTATTTT. Translated, it gives CSASRREGPTDTQYF.

Only a few counts were recorded for this clone. The rearrangement joins TRBV9 to TRBJ2-7, with no clear D. The CDR3 has 14 residues. With 0 bases removed from V and 3 bases from J, the gap between germline ends came to 10 bases. The germline V gene has CDR1 SGDLS and CDR2 YYNGEE. CDR3 bases: TGTGCCAGCAGCGTAGACGAGGTGGACTACGAGCAGTACTTC. It translates to CASSVDEVDYEQYF.

The J gene is TRBJ1-1, the V gene TRBV29-1; D unresolved. Germline CDR1 is SQVTM and CDR2 is ANQGSEA. The CDR3 runs to 12 residues. Trimming removed 8 bases from V and 2 bases from J, with 12 bases in between. CDR3 in amino acids: CSILRSNTEAFF. The CDR3 DNA reads as TGCAGCATCCTCCGGTCTAACACTGAAGCTTTCTTT.

This chain connects TRBV7-9 to TRBJ2-1; 8 bases line up with TRBD2. CDR1 is SEHNR, CDR2 FQNEAQ, per germline (reference sequence). J lost 10 bases, V lost 1 base, and 9 bases had no gene match. The CDR3 covers 15 residues. Here the CDR3 DNA reads TGTGCCAGCAGCTTAGATGGCGGGGGGATTACAGAGCAGTTCTTC. This codes for CASSLDGGGITEQFF.

This clone turned up a few times. The chain has TRBV5-6 and TRBJ2-2, with 9 nucleotides matching TRBD1. Germline V CDR1 and CDR2: SGHDT, YYEEEE. V dropped 4 bases and J dropped 7; count of bases not matched to a gene: 8. This CDR3 region has 15 residues. CDR3 nucleotide sequence: TGTGCCAGCAGCCCATCCGGGACAGGGCTCGGGGAGCTGTTTTTT. It codes for CASSPSGTGLGELFF.

The chain employs TRBV4-1 and TRBJ1-2; D remains unclear. The CDR3 covers 15 residues. Trimming took 1 base from V and 1 from J, leaving 10 bases between them. CDR1 is MGHRA and CDR2 is YSYEKL in the germline V gene. The CDR3 nucleotides read TGCGCCAGCAGCCAAGGGAGAGGGAATAACTATGGCTACACCTTC. This sequence encodes CASSQGRGNNYGYTF.

The chain combines TRBV7-8 with TRBJ2-7; D not certain. The germline CDR1 and CDR2 sequences are SGHVS and FQNEAQ. The CDR3 is made up of 14 amino acids. Trimming stripped 2 bases from V and 3 bases from J, with 11 bases between. CDR3 residues: CASSLSGVNYEQYF. The CDR3 nucleotides are TGTGCCAGCAGCTTATCAGGTGTCAACTACGAGCAGTACTTC.

The chain recombines TRBV4-3 with TRBJ1-4; no definite D call. There are 15 residues in the CDR3. The V end was cut by 0 bases, the J end by 5 bases, with 10 bases between. In germline, CDR1 is LGHNA, CDR2 YSLEER. This chain's CDR3 is CASSQDFQRNEKLFF. In DNA, the CDR3 is TGCGCCAGCAGCCAAGATTTTCAGCGAAATGAAAAACTGTTTTTT.

V and J are TRBV28 and TRBJ2-1; 9 bases align to TRBD2. The germline gives CDR1 MDHEN, CDR2 SYDVKM. The CDR3 loop spans 14 amino acids. With 8 bases clipped from V and 6 bases from J, the junction kept 8 bases outside the gene matches. Written as DNA, the CDR3 is TGTGCCAGCTTCCCAAGCGGGGGGACCAATGAGCAGTTCTTC. Its protein is CASFPSGGTNEQFF.

The rearrangement joins TRBV4-2 to TRBJ1-2; no firm D call. CDR1 and CDR2 from the germline V gene are LGHNA and YNFKEQ. Deletions cut 8 bases from V and 4 bases from J, with 32 bases between. The CDR3 is made up of 19 amino acids. The CDR3 sequence is CASSTTDGRRSKSPYGYTF. CDR3 DNA sequence: TGTGCCAGCTCGACTACCGACGGACGGCGCTCCAAAAGCCCCTATGGCTACACCTTC.

The V and J genes are TRBV27 and TRBJ2-3; 9 nucleotides agree with TRBD2. CDR1 is MNHEY, CDR2 SMNVEV, per germline (reference sequence). CDR3 length: 13 amino acids. With V trimmed by 6 bases and J by 4 bases, 2 bases remained unmatched. The CDR3 region is CASRTSGADTQYF. In DNA form, the CDR3 reads TGTGCCAGCAGGACTAGCGGCGCAGATACGCAGTATTTT.